The clone carrying this TCR beta chain has ten or more counts. The data belong to a study of human T cells and chemical hapten exposure. Looking at the study overall: Researchers reported sensitizing a 2 cm by 2 cm upper inner arm skin site with 2% DPC.

How the authors handled the data: The number of TCRs in each sample had a median of roughly 100,000 and spanned roughly 23,224 to 750,000. TCRdb redid the calling of the RACE reads with MiXCR, one entry per CDR3 protein. The V and J calls reflect TCRdb's pipeline rather than the authors' work. In the table there are 95,000 to 150,000 distinct CDR3 sequences, approximately 13% of which are singletons. The CDR3 totals 12 residues. Germline V gives CDR1 SNHLY, CDR2 FYNNEI. V dropped 5 bases and J dropped 4 bases, with 8 bases sitting between them. Time point noted: pre-sensitization, week 0. The treatment is: therapeutic diphenylcyclopropenone sensitization with weekly scalp DPC. The starting material, unfractionated whole blood, was used for total RNA extraction.

The rearrangement links TRBV2 to TRBJ1-2; D gene uncertain. The receptor comes from a woman aged 18-29 years with alopecia areata. Some clones in this sample may be carry-over from other donors' samples. The sequencing here drew on whole blood, taken in connection with sensitization to the hapten diphenylcyclopropenone (DPC). CDR3 nucleotides: TGTGCCAGCAGTCTCCTCCTCTATGGCTACACCTTC. This gives the protein CASSLLLYGYTF.